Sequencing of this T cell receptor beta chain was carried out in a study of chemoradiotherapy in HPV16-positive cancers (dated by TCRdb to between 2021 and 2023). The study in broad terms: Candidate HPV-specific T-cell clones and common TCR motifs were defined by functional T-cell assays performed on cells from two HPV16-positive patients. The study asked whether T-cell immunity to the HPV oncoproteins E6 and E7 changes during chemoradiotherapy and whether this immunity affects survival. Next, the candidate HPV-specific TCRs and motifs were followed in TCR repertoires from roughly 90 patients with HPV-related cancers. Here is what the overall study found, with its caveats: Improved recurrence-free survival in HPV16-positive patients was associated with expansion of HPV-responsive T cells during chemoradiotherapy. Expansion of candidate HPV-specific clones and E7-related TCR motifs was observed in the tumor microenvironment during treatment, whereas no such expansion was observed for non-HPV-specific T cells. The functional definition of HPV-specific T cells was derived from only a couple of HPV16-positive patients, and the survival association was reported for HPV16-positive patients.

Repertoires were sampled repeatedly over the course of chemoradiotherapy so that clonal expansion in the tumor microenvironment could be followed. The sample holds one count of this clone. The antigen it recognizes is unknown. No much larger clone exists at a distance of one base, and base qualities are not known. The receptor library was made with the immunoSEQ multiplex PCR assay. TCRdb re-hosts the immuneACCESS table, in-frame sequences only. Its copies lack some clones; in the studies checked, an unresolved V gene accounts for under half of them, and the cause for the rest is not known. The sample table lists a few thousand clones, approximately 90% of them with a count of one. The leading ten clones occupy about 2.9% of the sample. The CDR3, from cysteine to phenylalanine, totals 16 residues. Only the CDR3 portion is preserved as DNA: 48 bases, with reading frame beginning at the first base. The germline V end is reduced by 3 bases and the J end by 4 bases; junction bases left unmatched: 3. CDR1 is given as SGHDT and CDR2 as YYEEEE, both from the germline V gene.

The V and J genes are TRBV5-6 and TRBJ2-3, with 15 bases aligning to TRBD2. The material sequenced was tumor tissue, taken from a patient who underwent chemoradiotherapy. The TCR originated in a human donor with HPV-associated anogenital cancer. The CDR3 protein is CASSSGLAGGSDTQYF. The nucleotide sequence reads TGTGCCAGCAGCTCGGGACTAGCGGGAGGTTCAGATACGCAGTATTTT.